The 20 T cell receptor beta chains below were found in one sample sequenced in a study of identical twins. TCRdb re-derived calls from the 5' RACE reads in MiXCR, one entry per CDR3 protein. The table has 400,000 to 550,000 distinct CDR3 sequences, more than 13% seen once. This same sample was also part of a study on yellow fever vaccine responses in identical twins.

The sample was CD4+ T cells sorted from blood. These receptors were obtained from a woman aged 18-30 years in good health.

A few counts support this clonotype. The V and J genes are TRBV6-5 and TRBJ2-1; 14 bases map to TRBD2. The CDR3 extends over 19 amino acids. Germline trimming cut 3 bases from V and 1 base from J; bases unmatched to any gene: 8. CDR1 is MNHEY, CDR2 SVGAGI, per germline. The CDR3 DNA sequence: TGTGCCAGCAGTTATCCCGGGACTAGCGGGAGTGAATCCTACAATGAGCAGTTCTTC. It is translated as CASSYPGTSGSESYNEQFF.

The genes are TRBV4-2 and TRBJ2-1, with a tentative D call TRBD1 (6 bases). The germline gives CDR1 LGHNA, CDR2 YNFKEQ. This CDR3 contains 13 residues. The V gene lost 3 bases and the J gene lost 12 bases, with 15 bases spanning the gap. The DNA of the CDR3 is TGTGCCAGCAGCCATCCGGACAGCCCGGGGCAGTTCTTC. The encoded protein is CASSHPDSPGQFF.

Only a few counts were recorded for this clonotype. The chain joins TRBV10-3 to TRBJ2-7, with 9 bases matching TRBD1. There are 14 residues in the CDR3. V lost 10 bases to trimming and J lost 0 bases; unmatched junction nucleotides: 7. CDR1 is ENHRY, CDR2 SYGVKD, per germline. The CDR3 is CATRQGGSSYEQYF. The CDR3 region has the DNA TGTGCCACCCGACAGGGGGGTAGCTCCTACGAGCAGTACTTC.

The gene calls are TRBV2 and TRBJ1-5; TRBD1 might be the D (5 bases). V was cut by 6 bases and J by 0 bases, with 12 bases left in between. The CDR3 contains 15 residues. Per the germline V gene, CDR1 is SNHLY and CDR2 is FYNNEI. The DNA of the CDR3 is TGTGCCAGCAGGAGGGGACTCCTTAGCAATCAGCCCCAGCATTTT. It translates to CASRRGLLSNQPQHF.

This clonotype has just a few counts. The rearrangement links TRBV4-2 to TRBJ2-3; D unclear. In germline, CDR1 is LGHNA, CDR2 YNFKEQ. V was clipped by 0 bases and J by 9 bases, with 7 bases between them. The CDR3 is 12 amino acids. For the CDR3, the DNA is TGTGCCAGCAGCCAAGAGCAGCGAACGCAGTATTTT. It is translated as CASSQEQRTQYF.

The chain recombines TRBV7-6 with TRBJ2-7; 7 bases are a match to TRBD1. CDR1 and CDR2 from the germline V gene are SGHVS and FNYEAQ. Germline trimming cut 2 bases from V and 4 bases from J; bases unmatched to any gene: 5. The CDR3 extends over 14 amino acids. CDR3 sequence: CASSLTSQGYEQYF. The CDR3 DNA follows: TGTGCCAGCAGCTTAACTTCACAGGGGTACGAGCAGTACTTC.

This chain connects TRBV20-1 to TRBJ2-7; maybe TRBD2 (5 bases). Per the germline V gene, CDR1 is DFQATT and CDR2 is SNEGSKA (reference sequence). This CDR3 is 18 amino acids long. Between the trimmed V and J ends, which lost 4 bases and 4 bases, there was a span of 29 bases. Here the CDR3 reads CSANRRRAGLRPSYEQYF. In DNA form, the CDR3 reads TGCAGTGCTAACCGTAGACGGGCGGGTCTTCGCCCCTCTTACGAGCAGTACTTC.

This clonotype occurred a few times. This chain connects TRBV11-2 to TRBJ2-1; 9 nucleotides line up with TRBD2. This CDR3 spans 17 amino acids. J gave up 0 bases and V 5 bases, and 8 bases lay outside the gene matches. CDR1 is SGHAT and CDR2 is FQNNGV in the germline V gene. The DNA of the CDR3 is TGTGCCAGCAGCCTCGGAGTAGCGGGGGCCTCCTACAATGAGCAGTTCTTC. Protein sequence: CASSLGVAGASYNEQFF.

This clonotype has just a few counts. The rearrangement joins TRBV25-1 to TRBJ2-1; 9 nucleotides line up with TRBD1. CDR1 is MGHDK and CDR2 is SYGVNS in the germline V gene. V gave up 6 bases and J gave up 9 bases; unmatched junction bases: 15. The CDR3 has 16 residues. The CDR3 loop is CASSPVGTGIGREQFF. The CDR3, as DNA: TGTGCCAGCAGCCCCGTTGGGACAGGGATAGGGCGTGAGCAGTTCTTC.

The table lists this clonotype with many counts. A junction end diverges from the germline sequence, so it may reflect a read error. The rearrangement uses TRBV5-1 and TRBJ2-7; 11 bases are a match to TRBD2. The germline gives CDR1 SGHRS, CDR2 YFSETQ. The CDR3 covers 15 residues. The DNA of the CDR3 is TGTGCCAGCAGATCCGGGACTAGCGGCTCCTACGAGCAGTACTTC. It translates to CASRSGTSGSYEQYF.

The genes are TRBV11-1 and TRBJ2-5; 7 bases are shared with TRBD2. There are 15 residues in the CDR3. J lost 1 base, V lost 3 bases, and 5 bases had no gene match. Per the germline V gene, CDR1 is SGHAT and CDR2 is FQDESV (reference sequence). The CDR3 reads CASSLTSTFQETQYF. CDR3 nucleotides: TGTGCCAGCAGCTTGACTAGCACCTTCCAAGAGACCCAGTACTTC.

V and J are TRBV20-1 and TRBJ2-3, with D possibly matching TRBD2 (6 bases). Trimming removed 5 bases at V and 5 bases at J, with 17 bases between. The CDR3 extends over 14 amino acids. The germline V gene encodes CDR1 DFQATT and CDR2 SNEGSKA (reference sequence). This CDR3 reads CSAVKPGLRDTQYF. The DNA of the CDR3 is TGCAGTGCTGTAAAACCGGGACTGAGAGATACGCAGTATTTT.

CDR3 bases: TGCGCCAGCAGCCAAAAGGATTTCACCTACACTGAAGCTTTCTTT. Translated, it gives CASSQKDFTYTEAFF. The V gene is TRBV4-1, the J gene TRBJ1-1, with D hard to call. The V gene's germline CDR1 is MGHRA and CDR2 YSYEKL. Trimming shortened V by 2 bases and J by 3 bases, and 13 bases separated the two germline ends. This CDR3 region has 15 residues.

This chain joins TRBV2 and TRBJ2-5, with D tentatively TRBD2 (5 bases). The germline V gene has CDR1 SNHLY and CDR2 FYNNEI. There are 12 residues in the CDR3. Trimming removed 7 bases from V and 4 bases from J, with 10 bases in between. The CDR3 DNA reads as TGTGCCAGCATGAGGGATGGAGAGACCCAGTACTTC. Its translation is CASMRDGETQYF.

The sample holds many counts of this clonotype. The rearrangement links TRBV4-3 to TRBJ2-7; weak D call: TRBD2 (5 bases). Germline CDR1 reads LGHNA; CDR2 reads YSLEER. The V gene lost 1 base and the J gene lost 0 bases, with 13 bases spanning the gap. The CDR3 is made up of 16 amino acids. As DNA, the CDR3 is TGCGCCAGCAGCCAAGGGTTAGGACTTGACTCCTACGAGCAGTACTTC. Translated: CASSQGLGLDSYEQYF.

This clonotype has a count of ten or more. This chain connects TRBV11-1 to TRBJ1-5; a possible D gene is TRBD1 (6 bases). This CDR3 has 13 residues. Per germline, CDR1 SGHAT and CDR2 FQDESV (reference sequence). Trimming shortened V by 5 bases and J by 2 bases, and 7 bases separated the two germline ends. The CDR3 DNA reads as TGTGCCAGCAGCCGGGGGCGCAATCAGCCCCAGCATTTT. Its protein product is CASSRGRNQPQHF.

Concerning this clonotype itself: At one end the junction does not follow the germline gene, possibly because of a read error. The chain has TRBV10-3 and TRBJ2-5; 9 bases are shared with TRBD1. The CDR3 length is 17 residues. The germline gives CDR1 ENHRY, CDR2 SYGVKD. As DNA, the CDR3 is TGTGCCTTCAGCCCTAAAGGGGGACAGGGCCTCCAAGAGACCCAGTACTTC. This sequence encodes CAFSPKGGQGLQETQYF.

This clonotype was seen a handful of times. This chain joins TRBV20-1 and TRBJ1-1, with D unclear. The germline V gene has CDR1 DFQATT and CDR2 SNEGSKA (reference sequence). V lost 0 bases, J lost 4 bases, and 12 bases lay in between. The CDR3 consists of 14 residues. Written as DNA, the CDR3 is TGCAGTGCTAGAGAGTTCGCGGGGAGCACTGAAGCTTTCTTT. Amino acid sequence: CSAREFAGSTEAFF.

The chain carries TRBV19 and TRBJ2-1, with 10 positions matching TRBD2. Germline CDR1 reads LNHDA; CDR2 reads SQIVND (reference sequence). The CDR3 has 17 amino acids. Trimming cost V 6 bases and J 1 base; bases outside gene matches: 9. Here the CDR3 reads CASRPGLATRSYNEQFF. CDR3 bases: TGTGCCAGTAGGCCGGGACTAGCGACGAGGTCCTACAATGAGCAGTTCTTC.

The chain couples TRBV19 to TRBJ2-1, with 10 bases lining up with TRBD2. Trimming took 0 bases from V and 0 from J; bases not matched to a gene: 5. CDR3 length: 18 residues. CDR1 is LNHDA and CDR2 is SQIVND in the germline V gene (reference sequence). The CDR3 DNA is TGTGCCAGTAGTATAGAAACGATAGCGGGGGGCTCCTACAATGAGCAGTTCTTC. Translation gives CASSIETIAGGSYNEQFF.